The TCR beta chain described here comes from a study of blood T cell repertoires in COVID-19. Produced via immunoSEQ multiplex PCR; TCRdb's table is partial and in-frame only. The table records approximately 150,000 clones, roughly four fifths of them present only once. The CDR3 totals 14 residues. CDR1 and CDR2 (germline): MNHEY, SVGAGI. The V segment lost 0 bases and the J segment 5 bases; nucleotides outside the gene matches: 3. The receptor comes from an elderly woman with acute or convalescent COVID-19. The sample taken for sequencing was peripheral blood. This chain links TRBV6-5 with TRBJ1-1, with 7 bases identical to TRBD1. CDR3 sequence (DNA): TGTGCCAGCAGTTACTCGGTACAGGGGACTGAAGCTTTCTTT. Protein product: CASSYSVQGTEAFF.